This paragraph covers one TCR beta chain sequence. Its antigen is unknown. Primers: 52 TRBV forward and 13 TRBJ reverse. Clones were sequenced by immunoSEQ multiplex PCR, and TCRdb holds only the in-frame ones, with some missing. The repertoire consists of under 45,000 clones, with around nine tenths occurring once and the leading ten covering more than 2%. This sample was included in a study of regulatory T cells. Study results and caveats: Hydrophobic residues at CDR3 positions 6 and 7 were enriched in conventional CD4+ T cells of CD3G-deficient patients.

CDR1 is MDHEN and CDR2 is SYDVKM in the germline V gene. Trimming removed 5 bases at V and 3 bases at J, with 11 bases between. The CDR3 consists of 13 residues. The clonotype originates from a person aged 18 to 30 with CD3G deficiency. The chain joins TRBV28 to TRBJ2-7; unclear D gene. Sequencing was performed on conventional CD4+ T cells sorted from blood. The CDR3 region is CASSPTLFYEQYF. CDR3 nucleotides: TGTGCCAGCAGTCCCACGTTATTCTACGAGCAGTACTTC.